These 26 T cell receptor beta chains came from one sample sequenced in a study of cytotoxic CD8 clonotypes in ibrutinib-treated CLL. TCRdb's table, derived via immunoSEQ multiplex PCR, lists solely in-frame clones and lacks some. This sample carries about 22,000 clones, about 67% of them seen once, and the ten largest clones take over 35%. The source material was PBMCs, sampled after 12 months of ibrutinib treatment. Receptor source: a human donor with chronic lymphocytic leukemia.

This sequence joins TRBV20-1 and TRBJ2-7; the D is unclear. Between the trimmed V and J ends, which lost 6 bases and 4 bases, there was a span of 7 bases. CDR3 size: 10 residues. Germline-derived CDR1 and CDR2 are DFQATT and SNEGSKA (reference sequence). CDR3 protein: CSAAFYEQYF. CDR3 nucleotide sequence: TGCAGTGCCGCGTTTTACGAGCAGTACTTC.

This clone was seen just once. The V and J genes are TRBV30 and TRBJ1-3; TRBD1 is a possible D gene (6 bases). This CDR3 region has 12 residues. The V gene's germline CDR1 is GTSNPN and CDR2 SVGIG (reference sequence). CDR3 protein: CAGGHSGNTIYF. DNA of the CDR3: TGTGCAGGGGGACACTCTGGAAACACCATATATTTT.

The chain combines TRBV5-6 with TRBJ2-2; a weak D match, TRBD1 (5 bases). CDR3 length: 15 residues. The V end was cut by 2 bases, the J end by 1 base, with 9 bases between. Germline V gene lookup returns CDR1 SGHDT and CDR2 YYEEEE. The CDR3 DNA follows: TGTGCCAGCAGCTTATTCAGGGTGAACACCGGGGAGCTGTTTTTT. Protein sequence: CASSLFRVNTGELFF.

V usage is TRBV29-1 and J usage is TRBJ2-2; 13 bases align to TRBD2. The germline CDR1 and CDR2 sequences are SQVTM and ANQGSEA. This CDR3 spans 18 amino acids. The trim removed 6 bases at V and 6 bases at J, leaving 16 bases unmatched. CDR3: CSVTDLGLAGANAGELFF. As DNA, the CDR3 is TGCAGCGTCACAGACCTCGGACTAGCGGGGGCCAACGCCGGGGAGCTGTTTTTT.

V is TRBV11-2 and J is TRBJ2-7; 15 nucleotides agree with TRBD2. The CDR3 loop spans 17 amino acids. Per the germline V gene, CDR1 is SGHAT and CDR2 is FQNNGV. Losses at the gene ends were 5 bases for V and 2 bases for J; bases not matched to a gene: 7. CDR3 protein: CASSGRGLAGGPYEQYF. As DNA, the CDR3 is TGTGCCAGCAGCGGCCGCGGACTAGCGGGGGGGCCCTACGAGCAGTACTTC.

The V call is TRBV5-1, the J call TRBJ1-6, with TRBD1 matching over 8 bases. V dropped 7 bases and J dropped 1; count of bases not matched to a gene: 7. The CDR3 has 16 amino acids. In germline, CDR1 is SGHRS, CDR2 YFSETQ. Here the CDR3 DNA reads TGCGCCAGCTCGACAGGGGTTGAGTCCTATAATTCACCCCTCCACTTT. Translation: CASSTGVESYNSPLHF.

This clone was found many times. The chain links TRBV19 to TRBJ2-1, with a tentative D call TRBD2 (6 bases). Germline CDR1 is LNHDA and CDR2 is SQIVND (reference sequence). This CDR3 region has 12 residues. V was cut by 3 bases and J by 9 bases, with 9 bases left in between. CDR3 region: CASSMGGFEQFF. DNA for the CDR3: TGTGCCAGTAGTATGGGGGGTTTTGAGCAGTTCTTC. Full variable domain (missing parts from reference TRBV19 and TRBJ2-1): DGGITQSPKYLFRKEGQNVTLSCEQNLNHDAMYWYRQDPGQGLRLIYYSQIVNDFQKGDIAEGYSVSREKKESFPLTVTSAQKNPTAFYLCASSMGGFEQFFGPGTRLTVL.

This chain connects TRBV30 to TRBJ1-1, with D uncertain. The CDR3 is 12 residues long. The V gene lost 3 bases and the J gene lost 1 base, with 6 bases spanning the gap. CDR1 and CDR2 (germline): GTSNPN, SVGIG (reference sequence). The DNA for the CDR3 is TGTGCCTGGAGCCACTCGAACACTGAAGCTTTCTTT. The encoded protein is CAWSHSNTEAFF.

The CDR3 DNA is TGTGCCAGCAGCCAAGGTGGAGGGTACGAGCAGTACTTC. Translation: CASSQGGGYEQYF. V is TRBV5-4 and J is TRBJ2-7; a possible D gene is TRBD2 (6 bases). Deletions cut 4 bases from V and 4 bases from J, with 12 bases between. Per the germline V gene, CDR1 is SGHNT and CDR2 is YYREEE (reference sequence). The CDR3 is made up of 13 amino acids.

This sequence joins TRBV30 and TRBJ2-5; no clear D gene. CDR1 and CDR2 (germline): GTSNPN, SVGIG (reference sequence). CDR3 length equals 12 residues. V was clipped by 0 bases and J by 2 bases, with 4 bases between them. This CDR3 reads CAWSVGQETQYF. CDR3 nucleotide sequence: TGTGCCTGGAGTGTCGGGCAAGAGACCCAGTACTTC.

The chain carries TRBV5-1 and TRBJ2-7, with TRBD2 identical over 8 bases. CDR1 SGHRS and CDR2 YFSETQ come from the germline V gene. V lost 4 bases, J lost 1 base, and 10 bases stayed unmatched. The CDR3 contains 16 residues. The CDR3 loop is CASSPSAGVKSYEQYF. The CDR3 bases are TGCGCCAGCAGCCCGTCAGCGGGGGTGAAGTCCTACGAGCAGTACTTC.

This rearrangement joins TRBV7-2 to TRBJ2-5; maybe TRBD1 (6 bases). The CDR3 has 14 residues. The germline V gene encodes CDR1 SGHTA and CDR2 FQGNSA. V was clipped by 5 bases and J by 3 bases, with 13 bases between them. The CDR3 DNA follows: TGTGCCAGCAGCCGATTGACAGGAAAAGAGACCCAGTACTTC. Translated: CASSRLTGKETQYF.

The sample holds a few counts of this clone. The DNA for the CDR3 is TGTGCCTGGAGTCGAGGGGGAACTGAAGCTTTCTTT. Translated: CAWSRGGTEAFF. V and J are TRBV30 and TRBJ1-1, with D possibly being TRBD1 (6 bases). Per germline, CDR1 GTSNPN and CDR2 SVGIG (reference sequence). Trimming shortened V by 2 bases and J by 5 bases, and 9 bases separated the two germline ends. The CDR3 runs to 12 residues.

The V and J genes are TRBV5-3 and TRBJ2-6; D is uncertain. TRBV5-3 falls under the ORF class, with uncertain function. Between the trimmed V and J ends, which lost 7 bases and 5 bases, there was a span of 22 bases. The CDR3 sequence is 17 residues long. Here the CDR3 reads CARYIHGEQSRANVLTF. The CDR3 bases are TGTGCCAGATATATTCATGGTGAACAAAGTCGGGCCAACGTCCTGACTTTC.

This rearrangement joins TRBV7-3 to TRBJ2-3; D might be TRBD1 (6 bases). The CDR3 covers 14 residues. V lost 5 bases and J lost 1, with 10 bases in between. From germline, CDR1 is SGHTA and CDR2 FQGTGA. As DNA, the CDR3 is TGTGCCAGCAGCCTGGGGGCCGGCACAGATACGCAGTATTTT. Translating it yields CASSLGAGTDTQYF.

The V gene is TRBV9, the J gene TRBJ2-3; TRBD2 aligns across 8 bases. The CDR3 totals 17 residues. Germline V lookup: CDR1 SGDLS, CDR2 YYNGEE. Unmatched junction bases numbered 7, after V lost 0 bases and J lost 1 base. The CDR3 protein is CASSVGRSGGGTDTQYF. The CDR3 bases are TGTGCCAGCAGCGTAGGGAGAAGCGGGGGAGGCACAGATACGCAGTATTTT.

The chain recombines TRBV5-1 with TRBJ2-5, with 7 bases fitting TRBD1. In germline, CDR1 is SGHRS, CDR2 YFSETQ. The CDR3 totals 14 residues. Trimming cost V 2 bases and J 5 bases; bases outside gene matches: 6. The CDR3: CASSLQGGGETQYF. The DNA for the CDR3 is TGCGCCAGCAGCTTACAAGGGGGCGGGGAGACCCAGTACTTC.

This chain connects TRBV5-1 to TRBJ1-6, with TRBD1 identical over 8 bases. V lost 0 bases to trimming and J lost 1 base; unmatched junction nucleotides: 0. CDR1 and CDR2 from the germline V gene are SGHRS and YFSETQ. The CDR3 is made up of 16 amino acids. CDR3 protein: CASSLGQGSYNSPLHF. In DNA, the CDR3 is TGCGCCAGCAGCTTGGGACAGGGGTCCTATAATTCACCCCTCCACTTT.

This CDR3 reads CASSLGWGTDTQYF. The CDR3 coding sequence is TGTGCCAGCAGCTTAGGCTGGGGCACAGATACGCAGTATTTT. V and J are TRBV7-9 and TRBJ2-3; D gene ambiguous. The germline V and J ends were trimmed by 1 base and 1 base, with 6 bases remaining between them. CDR1 is SEHNR, CDR2 FQNEAQ, per germline (reference sequence). CDR3 size: 14 residues. The full variable domain, its missing parts supplied by reference TRBV7-9 and TRBJ2-3, is DTGVSQNPRHKITKRGQNVTFRCDPISEHNRLYWYRQTLGQGPEFLTYFQNEAQLEKSRLLSDRFSAERPKGSFSTLEIQRTEQGDSAMYLCASSLGWGTDTQYFGPGTRLTVL.

The CDR3 region is CASSQDGGDEQFF. The CDR3, as DNA: TGTGCCAGCAGCCAAGATGGGGGCGATGAGCAGTTCTTC. The chain combines TRBV4-2 with TRBJ2-1; possible D gene TRBD1, 6 bases. Looked up from germline, CDR1 is LGHNA and CDR2 is YNFKEQ. The CDR3 length is 13 residues. V dropped 0 bases and J dropped 8 bases, with 8 bases sitting between them.

V usage is TRBV28 and J usage is TRBJ2-7; maybe TRBD1 (5 bases). This CDR3 comprises 14 residues. Per germline, CDR1 MDHEN and CDR2 SYDVKM. V shed 6 bases and J shed 0 bases, with 12 bases lying between them. This CDR3 is CASSPRTPSYEQYF. For the CDR3, the DNA is TGTGCCAGCAGCCCCCGGACACCCTCCTACGAGCAGTACTTC. The variable domain in full, with the rest retrieved from reference TRBV28 and TRBJ2-7, is DVKVTQSSRYLVKRTGEKVFLECVQDMDHENMFWYRQDPGLGLRLIYFSYDVKMKEKGDIPEGYSVSREKKERFSLILESASTNQTSMYLCASSPRTPSYEQYFGPGTRLTVT.

This chain joins TRBV19 and TRBJ2-7; no firm D call. V was shortened by 6 bases and J by 5 bases, with 14 bases between the two germline ends. Looked up from germline, CDR1 is LNHDA and CDR2 is SQIVND (reference sequence). CDR3 length equals 13 residues. CDR3 amino acids: CASRLTPVDEQYF. The DNA for the CDR3 is TGTGCCAGTAGGTTGACACCCGTGGACGAGCAGTACTTC.

V usage is TRBV11-2 and J usage is TRBJ1-5; D gene uncertain. This CDR3 has 15 residues. V was trimmed by 0 bases and J by 3 bases, leaving 9 bases between them. CDR1 SGHAT and CDR2 FQNNGV come from the germline V gene. CDR3 coding DNA: TGTGCCAGCAGCTTAGACGGGGAAAACAATCAGCCCCAGCATTTT. This encodes CASSLDGENNQPQHF.

This clone was observed a few times. J is TRBJ2-2 and V is TRBV5-1; TRBD1 matches 7 bases. V dropped 2 bases and J dropped 0; count of bases not matched to a gene: 1. The CDR3 consists of 15 residues. Germline CDR1 and CDR2: SGHRS and YFSETQ. CDR3 protein: CASSLGTANTGELFF. For the CDR3, the DNA is TGCGCCAGCAGCTTAGGGACAGCGAACACCGGGGAGCTGTTTTTT.

The CDR3 spells CASTRDRGGYGYTF. As DNA, the CDR3 is TGTGCCAGTACCCGCGACAGGGGAGGCTATGGCTACACCTTC. This chain connects TRBV19 to TRBJ1-2, with 8 bases matching TRBD1. J lost 4 bases, V lost 7 bases, and 8 bases had no gene match. Germline CDR1 and CDR2: LNHDA and SQIVND (reference sequence). CDR3 length: 14 residues.

The gene calls are TRBV2 and TRBJ1-2; the match to TRBD1 covers 7 bases. The trim removed 4 bases at V and 4 bases at J, leaving 3 bases unmatched. Germline CDR1 is SNHLY and CDR2 is FYNNEI. The CDR3 sequence is 13 residues long. The CDR3 sequence: CASSGQGGYGYTF. For the CDR3, the DNA is TGTGCCAGCAGTGGACAGGGTGGCTATGGCTACACCTTC.